A single sample is the source of the 31 T cell receptor beta chains below, sequenced in a study of blood T cell repertoires in COVID-19. Sequencing was performed with immunoSEQ multiplex PCR; in TCRdb, only in-frame clones are kept and a portion is missing. The data contain approximately 340,000 clones, approximately 90% of them singletons. The sequenced sample consisted of PBMCs or T cells enriched from blood (not recorded which). The receptors were sampled from a woman aged 35 to 49 who had been exposed to COVID-19.

The V gene is TRBV21-1, the J gene TRBJ2-2; TRBD1, as called in the table, went unchecked against the DNA. TRBV21-1 counts as a pseudogene. The CDR3 runs 17 residues. CDR3 sequence: CASSKAICRQCTGELFF. CDR3 sequence (DNA): TGTGCCAGCAGCAAAGCCATTTGCAGACAGTGCACCGGGGAGCTGTTTTTT.

The chain links TRBV30 to TRBJ1-2; weak D call: TRBD1 (5 bases). The V end lost 0 bases, the J end lost 7 bases, and 18 bases lay between the germline ends. There are 15 residues in the CDR3. CDR1 is GTSNPN, CDR2 SVGIG, per germline (reference sequence). CDR3 DNA: TGTGCCTGGAGTGTAGGGCAGGGAGGTCGGCGTGGCTACACCTTC. Its translation: CAWSVGQGGRRGYTF. The variable domain in full, with the rest retrieved from reference TRBV30 and TRBJ1-2, is SQTIHQWPATLVQPVGSPLSLECTVEGTSNPNLYWYRQAAGRGLQLLFYSVGIGQISSEVPQNLSASRPQDRQFILSSKKLLLSDSGFYLCAWSVGQGGRRGYTFGSGTRLTVV.

The chain uses TRBV25-1 and TRBJ1-6; weak D call: TRBD1 (5 bases). CDR1 is MGHDK, CDR2 SYGVNS, per germline. Trimming took 6 bases from V and 5 from J, leaving 17 bases between them. CDR3 length: 16 residues. The CDR3 reads CASSDEIDSHNSPLHF. The DNA of the CDR3 is TGTGCCAGCAGCGATGAAATAGACAGTCATAATTCACCCCTCCACTTT.

The chain links TRBV6-1 to TRBJ2-7; 8 nucleotides agree with TRBD2. Per the germline V gene, CDR1 is MNHNS and CDR2 is SASEGT. CDR3 length: 16 amino acids. V lost 2 bases and J lost 4; bases outside the gene matches: 10. CDR3 sequence reads: CASSETGLVPGYEQYF. Here the CDR3 DNA reads TGTGCCAGCAGTGAAACGGGACTAGTCCCTGGTTACGAGCAGTACTTC.

The genes are TRBV5-1 and TRBJ2-3; no clear D gene. Germline assignment: CDR1 SGHRS and CDR2 YFSETQ. The CDR3 is 14 residues long. Deletions cut 1 base from V and 2 bases from J, with 8 bases between. The CDR3 DNA is TGCGCCAGCAGCTTGAAGGTAGCCACAGATACGCAGTATTTT. Its translation is CASSLKVATDTQYF.

This clone has only a few counts. The chain links TRBV11-3 to TRBJ1-3, with D unresolved. Trimming took off 0 bases at V and 0 bases at J, with 15 bases between the two ends. This CDR3 has 18 amino acids. From germline, CDR1 is SGHNT and CDR2 YENEEA. The CDR3: CASSLDRWSESSGNTIYF. CDR3 DNA: TGTGCCAGCAGCTTAGATCGGTGGTCCGAGAGCTCTGGAAACACCATATATTTT.

This rearrangement joins TRBV25-1 to TRBJ1-5, with D perhaps TRBD1 (5 bases). Germline assignment: CDR1 MGHDK and CDR2 SYGVNS. The CDR3 is 14 residues long. V lost 3 bases and J 7 bases, leaving 13 bases between the germline ends. The CDR3 DNA reads TGTGCCAGCAGTGACCCAGGGCTAAACCAGCCCCAGCATTTT. It yields the protein CASSDPGLNQPQHF.

This chain uses TRBV5-1 with TRBJ1-5; no firm D call. Trimming removed 1 base from V and 0 bases from J, with 14 bases in between. Germline V gene lookup returns CDR1 SGHRS and CDR2 YFSETQ. This CDR3 spans 17 amino acids. The CDR3 loop reads CASSLTPRKDSNQPQHF. The CDR3 DNA reads as TGCGCCAGCAGCTTGACTCCGCGGAAGGATAGCAATCAGCCCCAGCATTTT.

This chain links TRBV13 with TRBJ2-3; D call uncertain. V dropped 5 bases and J dropped 1 base, with 13 bases sitting between them. CDR1 is PRHDT, CDR2 FYEKMQ, per germline (reference sequence). The CDR3 loop spans 15 amino acids. This chain's CDR3 is CASSAAMTGTDTQYF. Written as DNA, the CDR3 is TGTGCCAGCAGCGCCGCCATGACTGGCACAGATACGCAGTATTTT.

In DNA, the CDR3 is TGCAGCGTGATACAGGGCTCTAGTGAGCAGTTCTTC. The encoded protein is CSVIQGSSEQFF. The chain combines TRBV29-1 with TRBJ2-1; tentative D call: TRBD1 (6 bases). Trimming removed 6 bases from V and 9 bases from J, with 15 bases in between. In germline, CDR1 is SQVTM, CDR2 ANQGSEA. This CDR3 is 12 amino acids long.

This chain uses TRBV7-9 with TRBJ2-1; 7 bases are a match to TRBD1. Germline CDR1 and CDR2: SEHNR and FQNEAQ (reference sequence). With 1 base clipped from V and 3 bases from J, the junction kept 3 bases outside the gene matches. This CDR3 comprises 15 residues. The CDR3 nucleotides read TGTGCCAGCAGCTTAGAGGGGGCCTACTACAATGAGCAGTTCTTC. Its protein product is CASSLEGAYYNEQFF. Combining the CDR3 with reference TRBV7-9 and TRBJ2-1 gives the whole variable domain DTGVSQNPRHKITKRGQNVTFRCDPISEHNRLYWYRQTLGQGPEFLTYFQNEAQLEKSRLLSDRFSAERPKGSFSTLEIQRTEQGDSAMYLCASSLEGAYYNEQFFGPGTRLTVL.

The J gene is TRBJ2-1, the V gene TRBV3-1 (or the pseudogene TRBV3-2), with D possibly matching TRBD2 (6 bases). V was pared by 3 bases and J by 6 bases, with 15 bases between. This CDR3 is 15 amino acids long. Germline V gene data show CDR1 as LGHDT and CDR2 as YNNKEL (reference sequence). The CDR3 region is CASSHMRGRGNEQFF. CDR3 in DNA: TGTGCCAGCAGCCATATGCGGGGCCGGGGCAATGAGCAGTTCTTC.

The CDR3 region is CASSPKGQLPEKLFF. The CDR3 region has the DNA TGTGCCAGCTCACCAAAGGGACAACTGCCTGAAAAACTGTTTTTT. The chain uses TRBV18 and TRBJ1-4, with D possibly matching TRBD1 (6 bases). Per the germline V gene, CDR1 is KGHSH and CDR2 is LQKENI. Trimming removed 2 bases at V and 7 bases at J, with 14 bases between. The CDR3 has 15 residues.

Remarks on this clone: At the DNA level, this CDR3 is encoded by other sequences in the same sample as well. This chain links TRBV3-1 (or the pseudogene TRBV3-2) with TRBJ1-3; 7 positions agree with TRBD1. The CDR3 contains 14 residues. CDR1 is LGHDT, CDR2 YNNKEL, per germline (reference sequence). V dropped 6 bases and J dropped 2; count of bases not matched to a gene: 4. The CDR3 spells CASSPTGTGNTIYF. The CDR3, as DNA: TGTGCCAGCAGTCCGACAGGGACTGGAAACACCATATATTTT.

The rearrangement joins TRBV19 to TRBJ2-4, with 7 bases matching TRBD1. Per the germline V gene, CDR1 is LNHDA and CDR2 is SQIVND (reference sequence). V lost 9 bases, J lost 11 bases, and 16 bases stayed unmatched. The CDR3 is made up of 14 amino acids. DNA of the CDR3: TGTGCCAGCCAACATCGGACAGGCCCTGCTTTTCAGTACTTC. The encoded protein is CASQHRTGPAFQYF.

This clone was found once. The chain has TRBV5-4 and TRBJ1-4; possible D gene TRBD1, 5 bases. Germline V gene data show CDR1 as SGHNT and CDR2 as YYREEE (reference sequence). This CDR3 has 15 amino acids. Trimming took off 5 bases at V and 11 bases at J, with 22 bases between the two ends. The CDR3 spells CASSLSGQGNRKLFF. DNA for the CDR3: TGTGCCAGCAGTTTGTCTGGCCAGGGTAACAGGAAACTGTTTTTT.

The J gene is TRBJ1-3, the V gene TRBV12-3 or TRBV12-4; the D is unclear. Trimming took 6 bases from V and 3 from J, leaving 6 bases between them. The CDR3 covers 12 residues. The DNA of the CDR3 is TGTGCCAGCAGCGTCTTTGGAAACACCATATATTTT. The encoded protein is CASSVFGNTIYF.

This sequence joins TRBV3-1 (or the pseudogene TRBV3-2) and TRBJ1-1; 8 positions match TRBD1. This CDR3 has 14 amino acids. Germline-derived CDR1 and CDR2 are LGHDT and YNNKEL (reference sequence). Trimming cost V 3 bases and J 6 bases; bases outside gene matches: 6. The CDR3 region is CASSQATGVPEAFF. The DNA for the CDR3 is TGTGCCAGCAGCCAGGCGACAGGGGTTCCTGAAGCTTTCTTT.

The chain links TRBV29-1 to TRBJ2-7, with 8 bases matching TRBD1. Per the germline V gene, CDR1 is SQVTM and CDR2 is ANQGSEA. There are 14 residues in the CDR3. Losses at the gene ends were 6 bases for V and 6 bases for J; bases not matched to a gene: 13. Here the CDR3 reads CSVDLGQGKGEQYF. CDR3 DNA sequence: TGCAGCGTGGACCTTGGACAGGGTAAAGGCGAGCAGTACTTC.

This rearrangement joins TRBV20-1 to TRBJ1-1; 8 nucleotides agree with TRBD1. Germline assignment: CDR1 DFQATT and CDR2 SNEGSKA (reference sequence). There are 11 residues in the CDR3. V dropped 6 bases and J dropped 8; count of bases not matched to a gene: 5. The CDR3 DNA sequence: TGCAGTGCCCGGGGACAGGTAGAAGCTTTCTTT. Residues: CSARGQVEAFF.

The V call is TRBV4-3, the J call TRBJ2-1, with D possibly TRBD1 on 5 matching bases. Germline lookup yields CDR1 LGHNA and CDR2 YSLEER. The CDR3 totals 15 residues. V lost 4 bases, J lost 2 bases, and 12 bases lay in between. CDR3 sequence (DNA): TGCGCCAGCAGCCCTAACAGGAAGACCTACAATGAGCAGTTCTTC. It translates to CASSPNRKTYNEQFF.

The CDR3 loop reads CASSIAGEGTYEQYF. CDR3 DNA sequence: TGTGCCAGTAGTATAGCGGGAGAGGGGACCTACGAGCAGTACTTC. The chain has TRBV19 and TRBJ2-7, with a possible D match to TRBD2 (6 bases). V lost 1 base and J lost 2, with 12 bases in between. This CDR3 spans 15 amino acids. CDR1 LNHDA and CDR2 SQIVND come from the germline V gene (reference sequence).

The rearrangement uses TRBV29-1 and TRBJ2-4; 8 bases are a match to TRBD2. Germline V gene data show CDR1 as SQVTM and CDR2 as ANQGSEA. The CDR3 is made up of 13 amino acids. With V trimmed by 6 bases and J by 0 bases, 1 base remained unmatched. The CDR3 nucleotides are TGCAGCGTCCGGGGGGGAGCCAAAAACATTCAGTACTTC. Translation gives CSVRGGAKNIQYF.

The V call is TRBV2, the J call TRBJ2-3, with 11 bases fitting TRBD1. Unmatched junction bases numbered 4, after V lost 5 bases and J lost 0 bases. Germline CDR1 and CDR2: SNHLY and FYNNEI. This CDR3 spans 16 amino acids. Written as DNA, the CDR3 is TGTGCCAGCAGTTCCGGGACAGGGGGTAGCACAGATACGCAGTATTTT. Its protein product is CASSSGTGGSTDTQYF. Based on the CDR3 plus reference TRBV2 and TRBJ2-3, the full variable domain is EPEVTQTPSHQVTQMGQEVILRCVPISNHLYFYWYRQILGQKVEFLVSFYNNEISEKSEIFDDQFSVERPDGSNFTLKIRSTKLEDSAMYFCASSSGTGGSTDTQYFGPGTRLTVL.

This chain uses TRBV5-1 with TRBJ1-3, with 7 bases lining up with TRBD1. CDR1 is SGHRS, CDR2 YFSETQ, per germline. Trimming cost V 0 bases and J 0 bases; bases outside gene matches: 6. This CDR3 contains 17 residues. The CDR3 DNA reads TGCGCCAGCAGCTTGGGGACAGGACGCCTCTCTGGAAACACCATATATTTT. Amino acids: CASSLGTGRLSGNTIYF.

The CDR3 spells CASSLFTGSYNEQFF. CDR3 in DNA: TGTGCCAGCAGCTTATTTACGGGCTCCTACAATGAGCAGTTCTTC. The chain joins TRBV7-6 to TRBJ2-1; D unresolved. Germline V gene data show CDR1 as SGHVS and CDR2 as FNYEAQ. CDR3 length equals 15 residues. Trimming pared 2 bases from V and 0 bases from J, leaving 8 bases between. The full variable domain, in which reference TRBV7-6 and TRBJ2-1 provide the parts outside the CDR3, is GAGVSQSPRYKVTKRGQDVALRCDPISGHVSLYWYRQALGQGPEFLTYFNYEAQQDKSGLPNDRFSAERPEGSISTLTIQRTEQRDSAMYRCASSLFTGSYNEQFFGPGTRLTVL.

The DNA of the CDR3 is TGTGCCTGGAGTGTGAGGATGGGAGACTACGAGCAGTACTTC. This codes for CAWSVRMGDYEQYF. This chain connects TRBV30 to TRBJ2-7; D may be TRBD2 (5 bases). The germline gives CDR1 GTSNPN, CDR2 SVGIG (reference sequence). CDR3 size: 14 residues. Trimming took 0 bases from V and 3 from J, leaving 12 bases between them.

This chain connects TRBV3-1 (or the pseudogene TRBV3-2) to TRBJ1-2; no clear D. CDR3 length: 12 amino acids. Trimming removed 3 bases at V and 7 bases at J, with 9 bases between. From germline, CDR1 is LGHDT and CDR2 YNNKEL (reference sequence). In DNA, the CDR3 is TGTGCCAGCAGCCAGACCCAGCGTGGCTACACCTTC. This encodes CASSQTQRGYTF.

CDR3 nucleotide sequence: TGCAGCACATGGACAGGGGGCGTAGCTTTCTTT. It codes for CSTWTGGVAFF. The chain carries TRBV29-1 and TRBJ1-1, with 11 bases identical to TRBD1. The CDR3 spans 11 residues. Looked up from germline, CDR1 is SQVTM and CDR2 is ANQGSEA. J was trimmed by 10 bases and V by 8 bases; bases with no gene match: 6.

The chain uses TRBV5-5 and TRBJ1-2; 10 bases fit TRBD1. The CDR3 extends over 14 amino acids. Unmatched junction bases numbered 6, after V lost 4 bases and J lost 6 bases. CDR1 is SGHKS, CDR2 YYEKEE, per germline (reference sequence). The CDR3, as DNA: TGTGCCAGCAGCGAGACAGGGGGCGGAAATGGCTACACCTTC. Encoded protein: CASSETGGGNGYTF.

Turning to this clone: Within the sample, other DNA sequences also encode this same CDR3. The J gene is TRBJ1-5, the V gene TRBV19; D perhaps matches TRBD1 (5 bases). Trimming removed 6 bases from V and 4 bases from J, with 10 bases in between. Germline V lookup: CDR1 LNHDA, CDR2 SQIVND (reference sequence). The CDR3 runs to 13 residues. For the CDR3, the DNA is TGTGCCAGTAGCGACAGAGCTAATCAGCCCCAGCATTTT. As protein: CASSDRANQPQHF.